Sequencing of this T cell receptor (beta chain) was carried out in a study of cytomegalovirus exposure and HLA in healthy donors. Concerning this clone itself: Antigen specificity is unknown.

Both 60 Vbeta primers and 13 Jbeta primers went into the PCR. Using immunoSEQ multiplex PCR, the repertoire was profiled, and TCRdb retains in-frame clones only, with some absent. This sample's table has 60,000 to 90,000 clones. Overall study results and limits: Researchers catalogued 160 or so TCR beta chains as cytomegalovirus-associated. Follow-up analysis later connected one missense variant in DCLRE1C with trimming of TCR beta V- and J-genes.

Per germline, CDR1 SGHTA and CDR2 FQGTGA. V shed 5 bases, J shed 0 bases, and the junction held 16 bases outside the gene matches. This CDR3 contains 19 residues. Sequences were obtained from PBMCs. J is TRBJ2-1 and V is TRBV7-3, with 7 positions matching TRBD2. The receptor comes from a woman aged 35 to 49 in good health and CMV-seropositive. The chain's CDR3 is CASSERSGDALHSYNEQFF. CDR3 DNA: TGTGCCAGCAGCGAGCGGAGCGGGGACGCTCTACACTCCTACAATGAGCAGTTCTTC.